The 21 T cell receptor beta chains given below trace back to one sample, sequenced in a study of beta chain features in type 1 diabetes. All of the isolated RNA was reverse transcribed, so expressed TCRB transcripts were sequenced. The repertoire was sequenced with immunoSEQ multiplex PCR; TCRdb's copy has only in-frame clones and lacks some. This table holds 810,000 or so clones, around a sixth found once. Sequencing used naive CD4+ T cells from blood. These receptors came from a woman aged 18-29 years in good health.

The chain carries TRBV6-5 and TRBJ2-1; 7 bases are shared with TRBD1. The CDR3 has 14 amino acids. V trimming: 6 bases; J trimming: 2 bases; junction bases outside the gene matches: 4. Germline loops: CDR1 MNHEY, CDR2 SVGAGI. This CDR3 reads CASRGQETYNEQFF. The CDR3 DNA follows: TGTGCCAGCAGAGGACAGGAAACCTACAATGAGCAGTTCTTC.

The V call is TRBV6-5, the J call TRBJ1-1; D remains ambiguous. The CDR3 is made up of 16 amino acids. V lost 2 bases and J lost 0, with 13 bases in between. Germline V gives CDR1 MNHEY, CDR2 SVGAGI. The CDR3 region is CASSYGRVDMNTEAFF. CDR3 sequence (DNA): TGTGCCAGCAGTTACGGCCGGGTTGACATGAACACTGAAGCTTTCTTT.

This clone occurred a few times. The genes are TRBV28 and TRBJ1-2, with 11 bases matching TRBD1. Losses at the gene ends were 5 bases for V and 4 bases for J; bases not matched to a gene: 3. The CDR3 loop spans 14 amino acids. In germline, CDR1 is MDHEN, CDR2 SYDVKM. The CDR3 DNA sequence: TGTGCCAGCAGTCGGGGACAGGGGGGCTATGGCTACACCTTC. Translating it yields CASSRGQGGYGYTF.

A few counts support this clone. J is TRBJ1-3 and V is TRBV9; 7 positions agree with TRBD1. The CDR3 has 17 residues. The V gene end was trimmed by 4 bases and the J gene end by 0 bases; junction bases not matched to a gene: 10. Germline V gives CDR1 SGDLS, CDR2 YYNGEE. DNA of the CDR3: TGTGCCAGCAGCCCCAAATCCGGGACAGTCTCTGGAAACACCATATATTTT. Protein: CASSPKSGTVSGNTIYF. Based on the CDR3 plus reference TRBV9 and TRBJ1-3, the full variable domain is DSGVTQTPKHLITATGQRVTLRCSPRSGDLSVYWYQQSLDQGLQFLIQYYNGEERAKGNILERFSAQQFPDLHSELNLSSLELGDSALYFCASSPKSGTVSGNTIYFGEGSWLTVV.

The V call is TRBV9, the J call TRBJ2-2; weak D call: TRBD2 (6 bases). Germline CDR1 reads SGDLS; CDR2 reads YYNGEE. The CDR3 has 17 amino acids. V shed 2 bases and J shed 1 base, with 15 bases lying between them. The CDR3 region is CASSVSRAGRNTGELFF. CDR3 DNA: TGTGCCAGCAGCGTCTCACGGGCCGGGAGGAACACCGGGGAGCTGTTTTTT.

A note on this clone: The junction does not match germline at one end; this may be a read error. The sample holds other DNA sequences that translate to the same CDR3. This chain connects TRBV28 to TRBJ2-7; D might be TRBD2 (6 bases). This CDR3 is 15 amino acids long. Germline CDR1 and CDR2: MDHEN and SYDVKM. CDR3: CASSTGDFSPYEQYF. Written as DNA, the CDR3 is TGTGCCAGCAGCACCGGGGACTTCTCGCCCTACGAACAGTACTTC.

The J gene is TRBJ2-3, the V gene TRBV2; perhaps D is TRBD1 or TRBD2 (6 bases each). Trimming removed 9 bases from V and 5 bases from J, with 15 bases in between. This CDR3 spans 13 amino acids. In germline, CDR1 is SNHLY, CDR2 FYNNEI. CDR3 residues: CARRLRGVDTQYF. The CDR3 DNA follows: TGTGCCAGGCGACTAAGGGGGGTAGATACGCAGTATTTT.

The chain carries TRBV4-2 and TRBJ1-1; D is possibly TRBD1 (5 bases). The CDR3 length is 16 residues. CDR1 and CDR2 from the germline V gene are LGHNA and YNFKEQ. Trimming left V 2 bases short and J 4 bases short, with 17 bases between. CDR3 region: CASSQSPGQGVTEAFF. The CDR3, as DNA: TGTGCCAGCAGCCAAAGCCCCGGGCAGGGAGTCACTGAAGCTTTCTTT.

The rearrangement links TRBV5-5 to TRBJ2-7, with 7 nucleotides matching TRBD1. This CDR3 region has 15 residues. J gave up 2 bases and V 1 base, and 6 bases lay outside the gene matches. CDR1 SGHKS and CDR2 YYEKEE come from the germline V gene (reference sequence). The CDR3 protein is CASSLWQGETYEQYF. The CDR3 region has the DNA TGTGCCAGCAGCTTGTGGCAGGGGGAAACCTACGAGCAGTACTTC.

This clone was found a few times. The CDR3 sequence: CSAEPQETQYF. The CDR3 region has the DNA TGCAGTGCGGAGCCCCAAGAGACCCAGTACTTC. The genes are TRBV20-1 and TRBJ2-5, with unresolved D. This CDR3 region has 11 residues. In germline, CDR1 is DFQATT, CDR2 SNEGSKA (reference sequence). Trimming removed 6 bases at V and 1 base at J, with 6 bases between.

This clone appeared a few times. The chain uses TRBV2 and TRBJ2-3; TRBD2 matches 7 bases. This CDR3 spans 16 amino acids. With 6 bases clipped from V and 2 bases from J, the junction kept 11 bases outside the gene matches. Germline-derived CDR1 and CDR2 are SNHLY and FYNNEI. CDR3: CASSADRDYLTDTQYF. The DNA of the CDR3 is TGTGCCAGCAGCGCCGACCGGGACTACCTCACAGATACGCAGTATTTT.

A few counts support this clone. This chain joins TRBV5-5 and TRBJ2-7, with 10 nucleotides matching TRBD2. Germline CDR1 is SGHKS and CDR2 is YYEKEE (reference sequence). The CDR3 extends over 15 amino acids. The ends lost 5 bases at V and 3 bases at J; junction bases unmatched: 8. The CDR3 DNA follows: TGTGCCAGCAGACCGAGCGGGAGGGCCGTCTACGAGCAGTACTTC. Translation: CASRPSGRAVYEQYF.

The gene calls are TRBV5-4 and TRBJ1-2; 8 bases fit TRBD1. J was trimmed by 5 bases and V by 2 bases; bases with no gene match: 2. This CDR3 has 13 amino acids. In germline, CDR1 is SGHNT, CDR2 YYREEE (reference sequence). The CDR3 nucleotides are TGTGCCAGCAGCTTTGACAGGGGATATGGCTACACCTTC. Its translation: CASSFDRGYGYTF.

This clone has only a few counts. J is TRBJ1-3 and V is TRBV9, with a tentative D call TRBD1 (5 bases). Per germline, CDR1 SGDLS and CDR2 YYNGEE. The ends were cut back, 0 bases at V and 2 bases at J, with 6 bases in the middle. This CDR3 region has 14 residues. DNA of the CDR3: TGTGCCAGCAGCGTAGAACAGGCTGGAAACACCATATATTTT. It codes for CASSVEQAGNTIYF.

The CDR3 DNA sequence: TGTGCCAGCAGCTTTGACGATGGAGATACGCAGTATTTT. Protein: CASSFDDGDTQYF. V and J are TRBV7-2 and TRBJ2-3, with D uncertain. CDR1 and CDR2 (germline): SGHTA, FQGNSA. The CDR3 has 13 amino acids. V shed 3 bases and J shed 5 bases, with 9 bases lying between them.

This clone was detected a few times. This chain uses TRBV5-6 with TRBJ2-5; D tentatively fits TRBD1 or TRBD2 (6 bases each). V lost 4 bases and J lost 1, with 17 bases in between. The CDR3 is 16 amino acids. Germline V gene data show CDR1 as SGHDT and CDR2 as YYEEEE. CDR3 amino acids: CASSQFRGGPQETQYF. CDR3 bases: TGTGCCAGCAGCCAATTCAGGGGAGGTCCCCAAGAGACCCAGTACTTC.

The V gene is TRBV6-6, the J gene TRBJ2-2; TRBD2 agrees at 11 bases. Per germline, CDR1 MNHNY and CDR2 SVGAGI (reference sequence). Germline trimming cut 10 bases from V and 5 bases from J; bases unmatched to any gene: 6. CDR3 size: 14 residues. CDR3 in amino acids: CATKWTSGTGELFF. The CDR3 region has the DNA TGTGCCACCAAATGGACTAGCGGGACCGGGGAGCTGTTTTTT.

This clone was picked up a small number of times. This sequence joins TRBV4-3 and TRBJ2-7; TRBD1 is a possible D gene (5 bases). Germline values: CDR1 LGHNA, CDR2 YSLEER. Between the trimmed V and J ends, which lost 0 bases and 3 bases, there was a span of 15 bases. The CDR3 covers 16 residues. This chain's CDR3 is CASSQERNRGFYEQYF. DNA for the CDR3: TGCGCCAGCAGCCAAGAAAGGAATAGGGGATTCTACGAGCAGTACTTC.

This clone was seen only a few times. This sequence joins TRBV5-4 and TRBJ1-1; 8 nucleotides line up with TRBD1. Germline lookup yields CDR1 SGHNT and CDR2 YYREEE (reference sequence). The junction had 14 bases not matched to a gene; V was cut back by 4 bases and J by 3 bases. CDR3 length: 17 amino acids. The CDR3 spells CASSKQGVLATDTEAFF. The CDR3 nucleotides are TGTGCCAGCAGCAAACAGGGGGTCTTGGCGACCGACACTGAAGCTTTCTTT.

This rearrangement joins TRBV10-3 to TRBJ2-5; 12 bases align to TRBD2. Germline V gene sequence: CDR1 ENHRY, CDR2 SYGVKD. The CDR3 is 15 residues long. J lost 8 bases, V lost 5 bases, and 9 bases had no gene match. CDR3 sequence reads: CAISMTSGSPVTQYF. As DNA, the CDR3 is TGTGCCATCAGTATGACTAGCGGGAGCCCTGTAACCCAGTACTTC.

Regarding this clone: Other DNA sequences within the sample encode an identical CDR3. For the CDR3, the DNA is TGTGCCAGCAGCCAAGGAAGCTACGAGCAGTACTTC. Protein sequence: CASSQGSYEQYF. The chain carries TRBV4-2 and TRBJ2-7; no clear D gene. Trimming stripped 1 base from V and 3 bases from J, with 4 bases between. The length of the CDR3 is 12 residues. Germline lookup yields CDR1 LGHNA and CDR2 YNFKEQ.